The clone carrying this T cell receptor beta chain appeared a few times. Being one base from a much bigger clone, this may be a read error. This specimen belongs to a study of shared clonotypes between healthy human individuals. About the study: The plates for each donor numbered three CD4 naive, three CD4 memory, two CD8 naive and one CD8 memory.

V lost 5 bases, J lost 4 bases, and 4 bases lay in between. The CDR3 runs 11 residues. Germline V gives CDR1 SGHTA, CDR2 FQGNSA. Among the donors, all were Caucasian adults who lived in Nashville, Tennessee. Measured with immunoSEQ multiplex PCR; TCRdb has only the in-frame clones, and not every one. There are some 1,100,000 clones in the sample; 70% to 80% occur only once, and under 0.6% lies in the top ten. V is TRBV7-2 and J is TRBJ2-3, with D unresolved. Source material: memory CD4+ T cells from PBMCs. Subset in this sample: CD45RA-negative fraction. This clonotype was sampled from a young man in good health. Some clones in this sample may be carry-over from other donors' samples. The CDR3 coding sequence is TGTGCCAGCAGCGACTCAGATACGCAGTATTTT. It is translated as CASSDSDTQYF. The variable domain in full, completed from reference TRBV7-2 and TRBJ2-3, reads GAGVSQSPSNKVTEKGKDVELRCDPISGHTALYWYRQSLGQGLEFLIYFQGNSAPDKSGLPSDRFSAERTGGSVSTLTIQRTQQEDSAVYLCASSDSDTQYFGPGTRLTVL.